The rows below give T cell receptor beta chains drawn from one sample of a study of technical replicates of blood from a handful of donors. TCRdb's table, derived via immunoSEQ multiplex PCR, lists solely in-frame clones and lacks some. The sample lists about 11,000 clones; 94% were seen once. Sequenced sample: PBMCs. The receptors originated from a human donor in good health. The CDR3 runs from the conserved cysteine through the conserved F or W. The D gene is left open where the match is weak. Not every row has a clone size; where given, it reads once, few, many or a size class.

d_call,j_call,clone_size,v_call,cdr3_nt,cdr3_aa
-,TRBJ1-2,-,TRBV2,TGTGCCAGCAGTGAATCACAGGTGGGCAACTATGGCTACACCTTC,CASSESQVGNYGYTF
-,TRBJ1-2,-,TRBV27,TGTGCCAGCAGTAAAGACAGCTACTATGGCTACACCTTC,CASSKDSYYGYTF
TRBD2,TRBJ2-5,-,TRBV10-3,TGTGCCATCTGTGAGCGGGAAGAAGAGACCCAGTACTTC,CAICEREEETQYF
TRBD1,TRBJ2-5,-,TRBV5-6,TGTGCCAGCAGCACAGGACAGGGGGGCGAGACCCAGTACTTC,CASSTGQGGETQYF
TRBD2,TRBJ2-2,-,TRBV10-3,TGTGCCATCAGTCCAACCGGGACTAGCGGGACCGGGGAGCTGTTTTTT,CAISPTGTSGTGELFF
TRBD2,TRBJ2-7,once,TRBV5-6,TGTGCCAGCAGCTATGGACTAGCGGGTAATATCTTCGAGCAGTACTTC,CASSYGLAGNIFEQYF
TRBD2,TRBJ2-7,-,TRBV5-4,TGTGCCAGCAGGGAGACGTTAGCGGGAGGGCCAAGGGAGCAGTACTTC,CASRETLAGGPREQYF
-,TRBJ1-1,-,TRBV2,TGTGCCAGCACCCTGACAGAGAACACTGAAGCTTTCTTT,CASTLTENTEAFF
-,TRBJ2-3,-,TRBV10-2,TGCGCCAGCAGTGAGTCAACGGGTACGCAGTATTTT,CASSESTGTQYF
-,TRBJ2-4,-,TRBV5-1,TGCGCCAGCAGCTTGGCCGAAATGGCAGAAGAGTACTTC,CASSLAEMAEEYF
TRBD2,TRBJ2-3,-,TRBV6-5,TGTGCCAGCCAGACTAGCGGCGATACGCAGTATTTT,CASQTSGDTQYF
TRBD1,TRBJ2-1,once,TRBV5-1,TGCGCCAGCGCCGGGACAGGGACACTCAATGAGCAGTTCTTC,CASAGTGTLNEQFF
TRBD2,TRBJ2-1,-,TRBV10-2,TGCGCCAGCAGTGAGTCGCGGGGGGGTTACAATGAGCAGTTCTTC,CASSESRGGYNEQFF
-,TRBJ1-1,-,TRBV28,TGTGCCAGCAGTTTGCAGGAGGACACTGAAGCTTTCTTT,CASSLQEDTEAFF
TRBD2,TRBJ2-7,-,TRBV4-1,TGCGCCAGCAGCCAACTGACTAGCGGGGACCCGTACGAGCAGTACTTC,CASSQLTSGDPYEQYF
-,TRBJ2-1,-,TRBV5-1,TGCGCCAGTAGCGGAGGGGCCTACAATGAGCAGTTCTTC,CASSGGAYNEQFF
TRBD2,TRBJ2-2,-,TRBV2,TGTGCCAGCAGTGCCGGCGGGAGTTACACCGGGGAGCTGTTTTTT,CASSAGGSYTGELFF
-,TRBJ2-3,-,TRBV30,TGTGCCTGGTTCCGGGGCACAGATACGCAGTATTTT,CAWFRGTDTQYF
TRBD1,TRBJ2-7,-,TRBV30,TGTGCCTGGACCCGGGACAGGCCCTACGAGCAGTACTTC,CAWTRDRPYEQYF
TRBD1,TRBJ2-4,-,TRBV7-2,TGTGCCAGCAGCTCTTGGGGACAGGGAGACATTCAGTACTTC,CASSSWGQGDIQYF
-,TRBJ1-1,-,TRBV10-2,TGCGCCAGCAGTGGACTGACTTCCAAGGCCAGCACTGAAGCTTTCTTT,CASSGLTSKASTEAFF
-,TRBJ2-7,-,TRBV6-1,TGTGCCAGCAGTGAATTAGGGGCGAACGAGCAGTACTTC,CASSELGANEQYF
TRBD2,TRBJ2-5,-,TRBV7-9,TGTGCCAGCAGACCTGGACTAGCGGGAGAGACCCAGTACTTC,CASRPGLAGETQYF
TRBD2,TRBJ2-1,-,TRBV5-1,TGCGCCAGCAGCTTGAGCGGACTAGCGGGAGAAGAGCAGTTCTTC,CASSLSGLAGEEQFF
-,TRBJ1-2,-,TRBV6-1,TGTGCCAGCAGTGAAGTTCGGGGCGGCAGGGGTACTGGTGGCTACACCTTC,CASSEVRGGRGTGGYTF
TRBD2,TRBJ2-7,-,TRBV7-6,TGTGCCAGCAGCTTTTGGGCTAGCGGGGAGCAGTACTTC,CASSFWASGEQYF
TRBD1,TRBJ2-5,-,TRBV7-9,TGTGCCAGCAGCCCCTACGATGACAGGGCGGGAGAGACCCAGTACTTC,CASSPYDDRAGETQYF
-,TRBJ2-3,-,TRBV5-1,TGCGCCAGCAGCTTAGCGTCCGCAAGAAGGACAGATACGCAGTATTTT,CASSLASARRTDTQYF
-,TRBJ2-2,-,TRBV2,TGTGCCAGCAGTGAAGCGTGGGAACTAGCCGTGAGCACCGGGGAGCTGTTTTTT,CASSEAWELAVSTGELFF
TRBD2,TRBJ2-3,-,TRBV4-2,TGTGCCAGCAGCCAAGGGACTAGCGCAGATACGCAGTATTTT,CASSQGTSADTQYF
TRBD1,TRBJ2-2,once,TRBV30,TGTGCCTGGAGTTCAGGGGGAGATTACACCGGGGAGCTGTTTTTT,CAWSSGGDYTGELFF
-,TRBJ2-7,-,TRBV6-1,TGTGCCAGCAGTGAAGCGCTACAGGGAGTCTACGAGCAGTACTTC,CASSEALQGVYEQYF